These 8 T cell receptor beta chains share one sample of origin, sequenced in a study of cytomegalovirus exposure and HLA in healthy donors. Assay used: immunoSEQ multiplex PCR; TCRdb lists only in-frame clones, some missing. The sample comprises roughly 280,000 clones, just over 85% of which are singletons, and roughly 0.99% rests with the top ten. Source material: PBMCs. The receptors shown here come from a woman aged 18 to 35 in good health and CMV-seronegative.

V and J are TRBV30 and TRBJ1-3; no reliable D call. The germline gives CDR1 GTSNPN, CDR2 SVGIG (reference sequence). Between the trimmed V and J ends, which lost 4 bases and 0 bases, there was a span of 4 bases. There are 12 residues in the CDR3. This chain's CDR3 is CAWTDSGNTIYF. In DNA form, the CDR3 reads TGTGCCTGGACAGACTCTGGAAACACCATATATTTT.

This sequence joins TRBV6-5 and TRBJ2-7, with no clear D. Germline V gene lookup returns CDR1 MNHEY and CDR2 SVGAGI. The V end lost 0 bases, the J end lost 3 bases, and 6 bases lay between the germline ends. The CDR3 spans 13 residues. The CDR3 DNA is TGTGCCAGCAGTTACTCACCCAGCTACGAGCAGTACTTC. Residues: CASSYSPSYEQYF.

This clone came up once. The chain couples TRBV7-2 to TRBJ2-3; unclear D gene. This CDR3 is 15 amino acids long. Per germline, CDR1 SGHTA and CDR2 FQGNSA. The V end lost 2 bases, the J end lost 1 base, and 10 bases lay between the germline ends. DNA of the CDR3: TGTGCCAGCAGCTTACAGTCTGGTGGCACAGATACGCAGTATTTT. Translating gives CASSLQSGGTDTQYF.

The chain employs TRBV6-5 and TRBJ1-6; 7 bases are shared with TRBD1. The germline V gene has CDR1 MNHEY and CDR2 SVGAGI. Trimming at V came to 6 bases and at J to 7 bases, leaving 3 bases not matched to a gene. This CDR3 spans 13 amino acids. As DNA, the CDR3 is TGTGCCAGCAGGGGACAGACCAATTCACCCCTCCACTTT. Amino acid sequence: CASRGQTNSPLHF.

This clone was seen a few times. CDR3 protein: CASSLIGQGYGYTF. DNA of the CDR3: TGTGCCAGCAGCTTGATCGGCCAGGGCTATGGCTACACCTTC. The chain employs TRBV5-4 and TRBJ1-2, with a tentative D call TRBD1 (5 bases). V was trimmed by 1 base and J by 4 bases, leaving 11 bases between them. The CDR3 is made up of 14 amino acids. CDR1 and CDR2 from the germline V gene are SGHNT and YYREEE (reference sequence).

V gene TRBV5-4 combines with J gene TRBJ1-2; TRBD1 agrees at 10 bases. Germline lookup yields CDR1 SGHNT and CDR2 YYREEE (reference sequence). The junction had 2 bases not matched to a gene; V was cut back by 5 bases and J by 4 bases. The CDR3 extends over 13 amino acids. The DNA for the CDR3 is TGTGCCAGCAGACGGACAGGGGGCTATGGCTACACCTTC. Translated: CASRRTGGYGYTF. Combining the CDR3 with reference TRBV5-4 and TRBJ1-2 gives the whole variable domain ETGVTQSPTHLIKTRGQQVTLRCSSQSGHNTVSWYQQALGQGPQFIFQYYREEENGRGNFPPRFSGLQFPNYSSELNVNALELDDSALYLCASRRTGGYGYTFGSGTRLTVV.

Concerning this clone: This sample includes further DNA sequences coding for the same CDR3. V is TRBV27 and J is TRBJ2-7; D gene ambiguous. Trimming left V 4 bases short and J 3 bases short, with 7 bases between. Germline V gives CDR1 MNHEY, CDR2 SMNVEV (reference sequence). This CDR3 has 12 amino acids. CDR3 amino acids: CASSSNSYEQYF. Written as DNA, the CDR3 is TGTGCCAGCAGTTCGAACAGCTACGAGCAGTACTTC.

V usage is TRBV4-1 and J usage is TRBJ2-7, with TRBD2 matching over 10 bases. Germline lookup yields CDR1 MGHRA and CDR2 YSYEKL. The CDR3 has 17 residues. Trimming cost V 4 bases and J 3 bases; bases outside gene matches: 12. The CDR3 is CASSPPPTSGTNYEQYF. The CDR3 DNA sequence: TGCGCCAGCAGCCCGCCCCCAACTAGCGGGACGAACTACGAGCAGTACTTC.